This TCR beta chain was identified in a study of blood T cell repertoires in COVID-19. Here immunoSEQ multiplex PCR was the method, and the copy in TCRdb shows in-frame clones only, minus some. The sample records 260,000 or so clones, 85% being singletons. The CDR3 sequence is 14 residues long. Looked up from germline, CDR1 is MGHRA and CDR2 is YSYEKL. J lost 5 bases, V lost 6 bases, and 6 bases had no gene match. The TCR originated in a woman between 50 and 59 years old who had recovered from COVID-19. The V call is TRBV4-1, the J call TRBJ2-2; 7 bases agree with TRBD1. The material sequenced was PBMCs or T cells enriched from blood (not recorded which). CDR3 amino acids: CASSIRTGTGELFF. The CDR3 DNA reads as TGCGCCAGCAGTATTCGGACAGGAACCGGGGAGCTGTTTTTT.